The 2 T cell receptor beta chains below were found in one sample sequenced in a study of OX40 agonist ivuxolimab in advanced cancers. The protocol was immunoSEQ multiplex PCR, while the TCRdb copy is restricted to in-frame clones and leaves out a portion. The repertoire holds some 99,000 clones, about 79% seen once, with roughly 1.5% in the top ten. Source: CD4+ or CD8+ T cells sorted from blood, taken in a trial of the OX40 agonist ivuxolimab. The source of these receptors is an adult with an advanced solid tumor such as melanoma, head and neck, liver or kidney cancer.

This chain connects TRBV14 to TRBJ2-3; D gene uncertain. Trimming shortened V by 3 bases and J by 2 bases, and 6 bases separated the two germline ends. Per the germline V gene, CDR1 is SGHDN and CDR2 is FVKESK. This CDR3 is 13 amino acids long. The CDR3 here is CASSQRFTDTQYF. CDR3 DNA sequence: TGTGCCAGCAGCCAGCGGTTCACAGATACGCAGTATTTT.

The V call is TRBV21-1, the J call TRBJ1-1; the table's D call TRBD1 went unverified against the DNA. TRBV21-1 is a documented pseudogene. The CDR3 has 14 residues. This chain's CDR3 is CASSKAVQGGWAFF. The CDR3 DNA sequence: TGTGCCAGCAGCAAAGCCGTACAGGGGGGTTGGGCTTTCTTT.